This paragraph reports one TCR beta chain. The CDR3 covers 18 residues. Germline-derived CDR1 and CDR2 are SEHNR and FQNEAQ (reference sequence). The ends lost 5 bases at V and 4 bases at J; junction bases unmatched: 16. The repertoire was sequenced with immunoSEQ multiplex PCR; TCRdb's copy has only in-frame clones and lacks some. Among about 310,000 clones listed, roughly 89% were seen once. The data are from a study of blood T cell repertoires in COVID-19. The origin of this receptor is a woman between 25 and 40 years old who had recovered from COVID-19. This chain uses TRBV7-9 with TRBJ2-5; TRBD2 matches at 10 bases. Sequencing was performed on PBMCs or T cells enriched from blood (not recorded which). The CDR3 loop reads CASSPSWLAGDERETQYF. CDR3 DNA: TGTGCCAGCAGCCCCTCTTGGCTAGCGGGAGATGAGAGAGAGACCCAGTACTTC.